This T cell receptor beta chain was retrieved from a study of blood T cell repertoires in COVID-19. The method was immunoSEQ multiplex PCR; TCRdb's version includes in-frame clones alone and lacks a portion of them. The data contain roughly 250,000 clones, roughly nine tenths of them seen just once; the ten biggest clones take up roughly 4%. The CDR3 totals 14 residues. The V and J ends lost 1 base and 5 bases respectively, with 9 bases between them. From germline, CDR1 is SGHKS and CDR2 YYEKEE (reference sequence). The receptor was derived from a man aged 60 to 75 who had recovered from COVID-19. The chain recombines TRBV5-5 with TRBJ1-4; D is unresolved. The specimen was peripheral blood. The CDR3 sequence: CASSLYGPNEKLFF. CDR3 sequence (DNA): TGTGCCAGCAGCTTGTATGGCCCGAATGAAAAACTGTTTTTT.